Listed here is a single T cell receptor beta chain. These data originate in a study of T cell responses to AZD1222 COVID-19 vaccine. Assay: immunoSEQ multiplex PCR; the TCRdb copy retains only in-frame clones and omits some. Of around 83,000 clones in the sample, around nine tenths were seen once. Trimming removed 3 bases at V and 4 bases at J, with 13 bases between. This CDR3 is 14 amino acids long. The germline V gene encodes CDR1 SGHNT and CDR2 YYREEE (reference sequence). The clonotype was recovered from an adult in good health. The sample was peripheral blood, taken on day 0 of AZD1222 vaccination. This rearrangement joins TRBV5-4 to TRBJ1-2; a possible D gene is TRBD1 (6 bases). The CDR3 sequence: CASSSDWTVYGYTF. CDR3 sequence (DNA): TGTGCCAGCAGCTCAGATTGGACAGTCTATGGCTACACCTTC.